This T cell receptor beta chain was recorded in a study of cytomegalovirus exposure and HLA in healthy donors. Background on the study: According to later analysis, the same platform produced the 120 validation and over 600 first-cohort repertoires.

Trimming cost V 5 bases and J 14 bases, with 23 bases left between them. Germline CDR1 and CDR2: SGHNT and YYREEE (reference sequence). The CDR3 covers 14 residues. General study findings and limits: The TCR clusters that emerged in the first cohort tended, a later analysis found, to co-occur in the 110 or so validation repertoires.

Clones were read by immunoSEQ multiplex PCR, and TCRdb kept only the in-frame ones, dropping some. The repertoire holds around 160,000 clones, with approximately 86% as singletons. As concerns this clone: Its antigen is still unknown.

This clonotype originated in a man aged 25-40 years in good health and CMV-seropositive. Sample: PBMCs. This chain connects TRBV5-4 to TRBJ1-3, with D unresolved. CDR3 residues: CASSPTWASDQVYF. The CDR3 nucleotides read TGTGCCAGCAGTCCCACCTGGGCTTCGGATCAAGTATATTTT.